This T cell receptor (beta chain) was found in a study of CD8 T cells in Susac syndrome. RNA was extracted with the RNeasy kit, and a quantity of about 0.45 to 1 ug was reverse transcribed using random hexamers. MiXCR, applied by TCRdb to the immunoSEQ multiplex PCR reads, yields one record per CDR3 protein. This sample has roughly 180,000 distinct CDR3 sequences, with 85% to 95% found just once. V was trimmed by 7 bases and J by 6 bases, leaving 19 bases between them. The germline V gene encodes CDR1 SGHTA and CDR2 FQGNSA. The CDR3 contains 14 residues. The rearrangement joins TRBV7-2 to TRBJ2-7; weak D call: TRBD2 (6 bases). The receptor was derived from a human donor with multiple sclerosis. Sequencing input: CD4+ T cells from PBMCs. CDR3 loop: CASTTTRRLGEQYF. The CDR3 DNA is TGTGCCAGCACCACGACTAGGAGGTTAGGCGAGCAGTACTTC. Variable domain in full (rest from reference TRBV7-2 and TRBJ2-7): GAGVSQSPSNKVTEKGKDVELRCDPISGHTALYWYRQSLGQGLEFLIYFQGNSAPDKSGLPSDRFSAERTGGSVSTLTIQRTQQEDSAVYLCASTTTRRLGEQYFGPGTRLTVT.